The 6 T cell receptor beta chains in this list originate from one sample, sequenced in a study of blood T cell repertoires in COVID-19. Repertoires were generated with immunoSEQ multiplex PCR, while TCRdb's copy carries only in-frame clones and drops some. The table lists some 45,000 clones, approximately 95% of them singletons. The source material was peripheral blood. The receptor source for this set is a man between 60 and 70 years old with COVID-19, enrolled during active disease.

The gene calls are TRBV5-4 and TRBJ2-1; 11 bases fit TRBD1. V lost 3 bases to trimming and J lost 6 bases; unmatched junction nucleotides: 5. This CDR3 has 15 residues. Per the germline V gene, CDR1 is SGHNT and CDR2 is YYREEE (reference sequence). The CDR3 region is CASSSGTGGSNEQFF. CDR3 DNA sequence: TGTGCCAGCAGCTCCGGGACAGGGGGTTCCAATGAGCAGTTCTTC.

This clone was observed a single time. The V gene is TRBV9, the J gene TRBJ1-2, with TRBD1 as a possible D gene (5 bases). This CDR3 contains 13 residues. The germline CDR1 and CDR2 sequences are SGDLS and YYNGEE. The V end was cut by 3 bases, the J end by 4 bases, with 10 bases between. The CDR3 DNA follows: TGTGCCAGCAGCGAGACAGACCTCTATGGCTACACCTTC. Translation: CASSETDLYGYTF.

V is TRBV18 and J is TRBJ2-5, with 8 bases identical to TRBD1. Germline loops: CDR1 KGHSH, CDR2 LQKENI. This CDR3 comprises 16 residues. The ends lost 0 bases at V and 5 bases at J; junction bases unmatched: 8. The CDR3: CASSPPRGPRRETQYF. The CDR3 DNA sequence: TGTGCCAGCTCACCACCCAGGGGGCCCCGGAGGGAGACCCAGTACTTC.

The chain employs TRBV6-1 and TRBJ2-7, with D unclear. V shed 2 bases and J shed 0 bases, with 5 bases lying between them. CDR1 and CDR2 from the germline V gene are MNHNS and SASEGT. The CDR3 is 13 amino acids. In DNA form, the CDR3 reads TGTGCCAGCAGTGAACTCCCCTCCTACGAGCAGTACTTC. This gives the protein CASSELPSYEQYF.

V gene TRBV18 combines with J gene TRBJ1-1, with 8 nucleotides matching TRBD1. J gave up 4 bases and V 2 bases, and 0 bases lay outside the gene matches. The CDR3 is 13 residues long. Per germline, CDR1 KGHSH and CDR2 LQKENI. CDR3 sequence: CASSPDRGTEAFF. Here the CDR3 DNA reads TGTGCCAGCTCACCAGACAGGGGCACTGAAGCTTTCTTT.

This rearrangement joins TRBV27 to TRBJ2-1; 14 nucleotides align to TRBD2. The V gene end was trimmed by 4 bases and the J gene end by 15 bases; junction bases not matched to a gene: 11. This CDR3 has 15 amino acids. CDR1 is MNHEY and CDR2 is SMNVEV in the germline V gene (reference sequence). The CDR3 DNA sequence: TGTGCCAGCAGTTCTCGACTAGCGGGAGGGAGTAGTACGTTCTTC. Its protein is CASSSRLAGGSSTFF.